The text below deals with one T cell receptor (beta chain). Its antigen remains undetermined. Base qualities are missing; no much larger clone stands one base away. Including cysteine and phenylalanine, the CDR3 has 16 amino acids. The sequence is cut down to CDR3 DNA, 48 bases in frame from base 1. After removal of 1 base from V and 4 bases from J, the junction retains 6 bases not matched to a gene. CDR1 and CDR2 are drawn from the germline V gene (reference sequence): LNHNV, YYDKDF. The method behind the library was the immunoSEQ multiplex PCR assay. In the paper's pipeline: A statistical classification framework was built to diagnose cytomegalovirus status from the catalog of TCR beta chain sequences. Here the immuneACCESS table is served through TCRdb, limited to in-frame sequences with V and J called. Missing clones are a known gap in these copies; in checked studies unresolved V genes cover under half, and the rest lacks a known reason. From that table come the V and J calls and clone size; the DNA was used to work out D and trimming. The sample has approximately 150,000 clones on record, 70% to 90% of them singletons. The ten largest clones capture approximately 2.4% of the sample.

The data derive from a study of cytomegalovirus exposure and HLA in healthy donors (dated by TCRdb to 2017 to 2019). At the level of the whole study: According to a later analysis, one platform produced both the 110 or so validation repertoires and the 550 to 800 repertoires of the first cohort. The study combined high-throughput TCR immunosequencing, statistical association of individual TCRs with disease status, and machine learning to predict cytomegalovirus infection status. In addition to the first cohort of several hundred subjects, a separate validation cohort of 120 different subjects was used. The study aimed to test whether signatures of past pathogen exposure could be identified by cataloging public T cell receptors.

Broad study findings and their caveats: Three of the identified cytomegalovirus-associated TCR beta chains were confirmed in vitro to be specific for cytomegalovirus antigens. Most TCR sequences were observed very rarely across donors, whereas some public TCRs were present in many individuals. The authors suggested that the approach could potentially be extended to other disease states and immunological phenotypes. The study gave a list of 150 to 200 TCR beta chains associated with cytomegalovirus. In a later analysis, TCRs clustered in the first cohort were found to also tend to co-occur in the roughly 130 validation repertoires, with approximately 94% of cluster scores above 0. The classifier was reported to diagnose cytomegalovirus status with high specificity and sensitivity in both the original and validation cohorts. All 120 or so repertoires were used to score co-occurrence in the validation cohort in a later analysis, because that analysis had no HLA typing for the cohort.

The donors belonged to the validation cohort of approximately 130 subjects, which was separate from the roughly 680-subject first cohort. The receptor was isolated from a young man in good health and CMV-seropositive. The rearrangement joined TRBV15 to TRBJ1-2, and 10 junction bases match TRBD1. Sequencing was done on a sample of PBMCs. The CDR3 protein sequence reads: CATSRVDRGPIYGYTF. The nucleotide sequence reads TGTGCCACCAGCAGAGTAGACAGGGGGCCTATCTATGGCTACACCTTC.